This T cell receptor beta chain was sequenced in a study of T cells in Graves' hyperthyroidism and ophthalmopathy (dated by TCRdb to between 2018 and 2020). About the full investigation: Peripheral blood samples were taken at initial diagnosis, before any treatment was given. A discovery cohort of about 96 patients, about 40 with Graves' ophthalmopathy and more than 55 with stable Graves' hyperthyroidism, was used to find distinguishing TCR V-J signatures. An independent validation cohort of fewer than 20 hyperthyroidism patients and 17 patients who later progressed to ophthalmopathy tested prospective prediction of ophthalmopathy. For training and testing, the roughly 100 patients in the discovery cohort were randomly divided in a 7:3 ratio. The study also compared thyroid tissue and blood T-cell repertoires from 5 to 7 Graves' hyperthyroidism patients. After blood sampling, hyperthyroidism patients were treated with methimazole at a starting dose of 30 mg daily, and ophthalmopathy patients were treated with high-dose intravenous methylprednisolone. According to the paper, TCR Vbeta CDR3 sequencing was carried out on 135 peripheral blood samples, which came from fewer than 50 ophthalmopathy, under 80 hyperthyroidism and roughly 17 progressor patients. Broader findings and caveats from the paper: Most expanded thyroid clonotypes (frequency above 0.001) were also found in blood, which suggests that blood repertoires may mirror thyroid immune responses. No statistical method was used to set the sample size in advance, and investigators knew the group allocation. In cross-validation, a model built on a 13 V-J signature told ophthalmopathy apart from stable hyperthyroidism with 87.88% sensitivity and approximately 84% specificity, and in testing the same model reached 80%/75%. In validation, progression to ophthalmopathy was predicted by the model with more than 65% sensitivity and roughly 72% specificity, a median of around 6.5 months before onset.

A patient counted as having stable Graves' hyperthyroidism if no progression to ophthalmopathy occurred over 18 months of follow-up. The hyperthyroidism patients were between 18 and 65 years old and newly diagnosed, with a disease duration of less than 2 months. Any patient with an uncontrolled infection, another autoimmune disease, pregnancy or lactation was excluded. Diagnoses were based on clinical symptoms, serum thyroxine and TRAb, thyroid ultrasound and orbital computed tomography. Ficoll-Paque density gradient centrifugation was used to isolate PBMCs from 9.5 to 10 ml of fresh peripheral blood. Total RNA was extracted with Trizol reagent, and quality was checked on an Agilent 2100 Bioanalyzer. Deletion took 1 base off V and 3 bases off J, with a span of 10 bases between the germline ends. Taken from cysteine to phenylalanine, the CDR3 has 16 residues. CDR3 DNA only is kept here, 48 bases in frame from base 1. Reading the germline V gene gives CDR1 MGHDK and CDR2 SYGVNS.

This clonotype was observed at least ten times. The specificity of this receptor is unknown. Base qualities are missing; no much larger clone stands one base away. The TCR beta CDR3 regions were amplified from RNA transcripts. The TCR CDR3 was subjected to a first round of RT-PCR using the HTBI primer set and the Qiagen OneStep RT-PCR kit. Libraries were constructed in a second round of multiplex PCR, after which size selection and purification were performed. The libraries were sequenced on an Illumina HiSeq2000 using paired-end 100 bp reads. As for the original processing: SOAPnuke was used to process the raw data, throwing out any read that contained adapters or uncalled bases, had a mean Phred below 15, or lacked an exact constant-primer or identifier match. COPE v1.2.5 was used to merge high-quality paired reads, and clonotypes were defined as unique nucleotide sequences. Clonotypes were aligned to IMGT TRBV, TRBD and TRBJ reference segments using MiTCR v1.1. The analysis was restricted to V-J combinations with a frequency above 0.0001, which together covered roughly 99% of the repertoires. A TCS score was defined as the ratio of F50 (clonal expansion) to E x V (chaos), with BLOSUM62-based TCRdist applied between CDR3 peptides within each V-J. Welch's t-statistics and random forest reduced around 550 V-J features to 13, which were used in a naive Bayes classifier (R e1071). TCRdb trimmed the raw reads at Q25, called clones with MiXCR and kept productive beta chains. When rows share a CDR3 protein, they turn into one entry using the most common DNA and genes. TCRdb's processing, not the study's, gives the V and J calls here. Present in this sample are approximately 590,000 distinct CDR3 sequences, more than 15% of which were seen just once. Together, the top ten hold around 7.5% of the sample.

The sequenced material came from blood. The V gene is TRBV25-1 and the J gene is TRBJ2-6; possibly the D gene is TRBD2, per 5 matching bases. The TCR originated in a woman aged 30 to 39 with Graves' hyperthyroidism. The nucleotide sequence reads TGTGCCAGCAGTGAATGGAAAGGGAGTGGGGCCAACGTCCTGACTTTC. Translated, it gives CASSEWKGSGANVLTF.